The T cell receptor (beta chain) under discussion was sequenced for a study of blood T cell repertoires in COVID-19. As for the study in general: The origin of the acute and convalescent COVID-19 samples was the United States, Italy and Spain. In each case, the material was cDNA or gDNA derived from T cells, B-cell-depleted T cells, or PBMCs.

Original methodology: Reference gene primer amplification in the assay estimated nucleated cell counts. Assay used: immunoSEQ multiplex PCR; TCRdb lists only in-frame clones, some missing. From that table come the V and J calls and clone size; the DNA was used to work out D and trimming. The table records 200,000 to 250,000 clones, roughly 80% of them present only once. This CDR3 comprises 16 residues. The germline V and J ends were trimmed by 4 bases and 8 bases, with 23 bases remaining between them. CDR1 is SGHDN, CDR2 FVKESK, per germline. Source material: peripheral blood. The J gene is TRBJ1-2, the V gene TRBV14; D perhaps matches TRBD1 (5 bases). The receptor was isolated from a woman older than 75 with acute or convalescent COVID-19. Here the CDR3 DNA reads TGTGCCAGCAGCCTCAACCGGGGGATGATCCAGGGCGGCTACACCTTC. Translating gives CASSLNRGMIQGGYTF.